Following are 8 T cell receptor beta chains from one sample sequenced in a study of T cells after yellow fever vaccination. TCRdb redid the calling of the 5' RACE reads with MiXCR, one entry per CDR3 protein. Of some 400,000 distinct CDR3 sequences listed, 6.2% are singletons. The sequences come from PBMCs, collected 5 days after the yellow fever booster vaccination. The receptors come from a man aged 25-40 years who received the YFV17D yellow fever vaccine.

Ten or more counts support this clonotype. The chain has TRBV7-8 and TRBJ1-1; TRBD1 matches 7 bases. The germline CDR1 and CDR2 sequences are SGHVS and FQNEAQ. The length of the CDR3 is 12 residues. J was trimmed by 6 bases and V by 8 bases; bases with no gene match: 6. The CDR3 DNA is TGTGCCAGCTGCCGACAGGGCGCTGAAGCTTTCTTT. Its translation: CASCRQGAEAFF.

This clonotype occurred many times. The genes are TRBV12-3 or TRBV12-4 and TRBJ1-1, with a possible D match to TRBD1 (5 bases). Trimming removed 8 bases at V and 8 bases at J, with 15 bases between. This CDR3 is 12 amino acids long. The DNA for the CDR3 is TGTGCCAGCGGGACTCTGGTCGAGGAAGCTTTCTTT. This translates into CASGTLVEEAFF.

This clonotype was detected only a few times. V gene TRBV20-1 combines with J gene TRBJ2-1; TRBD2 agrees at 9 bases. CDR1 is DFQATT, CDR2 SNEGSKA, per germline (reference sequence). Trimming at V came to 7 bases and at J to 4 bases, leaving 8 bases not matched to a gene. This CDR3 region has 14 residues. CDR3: CSVRGGLAYNEQFF. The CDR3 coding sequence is TGCAGTGTTAGGGGGGGACTAGCTTACAATGAGCAGTTCTTC.

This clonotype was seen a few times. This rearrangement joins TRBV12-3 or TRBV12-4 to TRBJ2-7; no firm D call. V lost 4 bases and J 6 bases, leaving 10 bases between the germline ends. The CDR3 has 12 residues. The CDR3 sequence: CASSSNTREQYF. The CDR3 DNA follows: TGTGCCAGCAGTTCTAACACTCGCGAGCAGTACTTC.

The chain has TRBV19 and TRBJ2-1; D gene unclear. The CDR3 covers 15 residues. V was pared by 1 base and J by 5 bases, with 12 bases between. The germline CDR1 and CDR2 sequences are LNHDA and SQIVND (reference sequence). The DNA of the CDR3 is TGTGCCAGTAGTATAGGTCGGCTACAAAACAATGAGCAGTTCTTC. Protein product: CASSIGRLQNNEQFF.

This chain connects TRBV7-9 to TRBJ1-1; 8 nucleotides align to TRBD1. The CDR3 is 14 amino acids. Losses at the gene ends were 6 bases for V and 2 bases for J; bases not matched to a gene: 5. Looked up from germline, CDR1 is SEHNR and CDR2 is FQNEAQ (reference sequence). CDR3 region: CASSWAGGNTEAFF. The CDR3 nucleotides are TGTGCCAGCAGTTGGGCAGGGGGCAACACTGAAGCTTTCTTT.

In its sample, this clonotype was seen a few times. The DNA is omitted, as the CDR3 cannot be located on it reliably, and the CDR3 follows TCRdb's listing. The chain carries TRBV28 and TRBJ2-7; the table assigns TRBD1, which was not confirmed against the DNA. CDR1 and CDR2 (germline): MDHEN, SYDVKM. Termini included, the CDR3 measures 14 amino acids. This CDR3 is CASSFGPGVYEQYF.

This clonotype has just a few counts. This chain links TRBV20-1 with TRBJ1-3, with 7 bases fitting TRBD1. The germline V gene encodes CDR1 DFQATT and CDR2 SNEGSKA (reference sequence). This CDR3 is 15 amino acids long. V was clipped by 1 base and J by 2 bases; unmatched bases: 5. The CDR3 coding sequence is TGCAGTGCTAGAGGCGACAGGGCCCCTGGAAACACCATATATTTT. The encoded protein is CSARGDRAPGNTIYF.